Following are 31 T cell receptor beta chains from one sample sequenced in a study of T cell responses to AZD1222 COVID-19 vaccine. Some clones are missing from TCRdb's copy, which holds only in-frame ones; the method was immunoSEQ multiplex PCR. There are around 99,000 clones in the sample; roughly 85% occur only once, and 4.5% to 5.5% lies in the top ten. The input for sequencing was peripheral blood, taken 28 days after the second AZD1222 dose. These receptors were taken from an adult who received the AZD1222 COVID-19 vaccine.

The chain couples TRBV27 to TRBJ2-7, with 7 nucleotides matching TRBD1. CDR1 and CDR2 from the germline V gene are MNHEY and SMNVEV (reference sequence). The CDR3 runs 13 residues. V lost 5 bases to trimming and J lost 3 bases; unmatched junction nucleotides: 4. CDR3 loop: CASSPGTDYEQYF. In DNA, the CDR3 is TGTGCCAGCAGTCCGGGGACAGACTACGAGCAGTACTTC.

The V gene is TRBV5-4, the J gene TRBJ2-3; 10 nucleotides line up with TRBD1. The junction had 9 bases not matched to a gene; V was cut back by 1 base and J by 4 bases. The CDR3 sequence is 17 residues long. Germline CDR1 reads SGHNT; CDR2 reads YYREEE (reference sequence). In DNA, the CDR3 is TGTGCCAGCAGCTTGAGTCTCCGGGACAGGGGACCAGATACGCAGTATTTT. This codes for CASSLSLRDRGPDTQYF. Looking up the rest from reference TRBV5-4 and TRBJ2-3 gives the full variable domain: ETGVTQSPTHLIKTRGQQVTLRCSSQSGHNTVSWYQQALGQGPQFIFQYYREEENGRGNFPPRFSGLQFPNYSSELNVNALELDDSALYLCASSLSLRDRGPDTQYFGPGTRLTVL.

DNA for the CDR3: TGCGCCAGCAGCCAGGGTCCCCACCTAGGGAGGCAGCCCCAGCATTTT. It is translated as CASSQGPHLGRQPQHF. This rearrangement joins TRBV4-1 to TRBJ1-5, with D hard to call. The CDR3 has 16 residues. Germline CDR1 is MGHRA and CDR2 is YSYEKL. V lost 3 bases and J lost 7, with 19 bases in between.

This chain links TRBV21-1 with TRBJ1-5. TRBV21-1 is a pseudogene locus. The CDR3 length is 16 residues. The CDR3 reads CASSTPCREINQPQHF. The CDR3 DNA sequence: TGTGCCAGCAGCACACCCTGCCGGGAGATTAATCAGCCCCAGCATTTT.

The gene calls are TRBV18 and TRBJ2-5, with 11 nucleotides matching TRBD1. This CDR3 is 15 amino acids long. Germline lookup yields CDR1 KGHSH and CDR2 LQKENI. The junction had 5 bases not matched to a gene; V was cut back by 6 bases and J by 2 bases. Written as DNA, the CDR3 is TGTGCCAGCTCGCCCGGGACAGGGGGGCAAGAGACCCAGTACTTC. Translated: CASSPGTGGQETQYF. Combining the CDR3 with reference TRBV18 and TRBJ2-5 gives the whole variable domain NAGVMQNPRHLVRRRGQEARLRCSPMKGHSHVYWYRQLPEEGLKFMVYLQKENIIDESGMPKERFSAEFPKEGPSILRIQQVVRGDSAAYFCASSPGTGGQETQYFGPGTRLLVL.

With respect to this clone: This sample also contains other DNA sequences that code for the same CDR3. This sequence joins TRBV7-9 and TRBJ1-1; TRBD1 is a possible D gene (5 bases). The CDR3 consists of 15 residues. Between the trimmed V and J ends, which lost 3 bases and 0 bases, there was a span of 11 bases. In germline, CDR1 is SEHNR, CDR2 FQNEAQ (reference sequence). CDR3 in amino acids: CASSLGRGLNTEAFF. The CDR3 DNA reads TGTGCCAGCAGCTTGGGGCGCGGTCTGAACACTGAAGCTTTCTTT.

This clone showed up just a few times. CDR3 in DNA: TGTGCCTGGAACAAGAACGGGAATGAAAAACTGTTTTTT. Protein: CAWNKNGNEKLFF. The chain couples TRBV30 to TRBJ1-4, with D uncertain. V was trimmed by 4 bases and J by 5 bases, leaving 11 bases between them. Looked up from germline, CDR1 is GTSNPN and CDR2 is SVGIG (reference sequence). This CDR3 is 13 amino acids long. Drawing the rest from reference TRBV30 and TRBJ1-4, the complete variable domain is SQTIHQWPATLVQPVGSPLSLECTVEGTSNPNLYWYRQAAGRGLQLLFYSVGIGQISSEVPQNLSASRPQDRQFILSSKKLLLSDSGFYLCAWNKNGNEKLFFGSGTQLSVL.

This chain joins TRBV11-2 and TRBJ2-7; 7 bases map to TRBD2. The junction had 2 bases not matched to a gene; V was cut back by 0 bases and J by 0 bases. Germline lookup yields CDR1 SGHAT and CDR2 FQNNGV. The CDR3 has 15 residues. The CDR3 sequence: CASSLDSGGSYEQYF. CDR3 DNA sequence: TGTGCCAGCAGCTTAGATTCGGGGGGCTCCTACGAGCAGTACTTC.

CDR3 sequence (DNA): TGCGCCAGCACCGTAGCGGGGGGCTCCTACAATGAGCAGTTCTTC. This gives the protein CASTVAGGSYNEQFF. The chain joins TRBV5-1 to TRBJ2-1; 10 bases map to TRBD2. V shed 6 bases, J shed 0 bases, and the junction held 3 bases outside the gene matches. The CDR3 has 15 residues. Germline-derived CDR1 and CDR2 are SGHRS and YFSETQ.

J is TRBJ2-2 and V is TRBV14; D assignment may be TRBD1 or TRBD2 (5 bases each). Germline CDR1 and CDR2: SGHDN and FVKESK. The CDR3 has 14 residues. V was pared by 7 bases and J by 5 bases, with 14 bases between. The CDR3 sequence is CASTTTGATGELFF. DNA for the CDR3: TGTGCCAGCACAACCACCGGGGCTACCGGGGAGCTGTTTTTT.

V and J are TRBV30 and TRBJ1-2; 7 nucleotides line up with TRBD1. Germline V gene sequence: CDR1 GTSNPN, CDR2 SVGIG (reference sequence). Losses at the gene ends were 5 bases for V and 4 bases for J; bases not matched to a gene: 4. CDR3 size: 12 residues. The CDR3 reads CAWGQESYGYTF. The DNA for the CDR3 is TGTGCCTGGGGACAGGAGAGCTATGGCTACACCTTC.

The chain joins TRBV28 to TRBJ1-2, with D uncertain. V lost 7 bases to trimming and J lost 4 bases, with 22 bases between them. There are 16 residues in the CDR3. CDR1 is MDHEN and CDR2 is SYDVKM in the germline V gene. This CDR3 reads CASISVGGRTVYGYTF. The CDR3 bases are TGTGCCAGCATCTCGGTGGGTGGCAGAACTGTCTATGGCTACACCTTC.

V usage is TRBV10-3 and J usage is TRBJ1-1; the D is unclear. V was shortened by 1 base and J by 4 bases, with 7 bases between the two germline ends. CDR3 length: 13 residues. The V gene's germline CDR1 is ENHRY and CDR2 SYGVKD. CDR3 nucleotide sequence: TGTGCCATCAGTGAGTTTGGAGGCACTGAAGCTTTCTTT. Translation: CAISEFGGTEAFF.

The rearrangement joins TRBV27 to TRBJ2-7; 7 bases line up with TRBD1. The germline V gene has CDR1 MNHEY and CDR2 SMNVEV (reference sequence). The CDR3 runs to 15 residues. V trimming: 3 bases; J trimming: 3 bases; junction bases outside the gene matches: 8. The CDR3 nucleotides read TGTGCCAGCAGTTTCAATCTTAACAGGGGCTACGAGCAGTACTTC. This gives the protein CASSFNLNRGYEQYF.

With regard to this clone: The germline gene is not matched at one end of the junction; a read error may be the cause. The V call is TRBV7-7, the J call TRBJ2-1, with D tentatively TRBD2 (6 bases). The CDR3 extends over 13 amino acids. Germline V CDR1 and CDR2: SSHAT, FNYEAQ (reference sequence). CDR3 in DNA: TGTGCTAGCAGCTTAGATAGCGGAAATGAGCAGTTCTTC. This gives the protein CASSLDSGNEQFF.

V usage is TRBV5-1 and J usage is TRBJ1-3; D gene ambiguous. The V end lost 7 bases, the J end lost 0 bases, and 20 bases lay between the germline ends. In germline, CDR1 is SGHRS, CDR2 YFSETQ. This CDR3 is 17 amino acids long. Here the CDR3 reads CASSFGTDTYSGNTIYF. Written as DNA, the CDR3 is TGCGCCAGCTCCTTTGGCACAGATACCTACTCTGGAAACACCATATATTTT.

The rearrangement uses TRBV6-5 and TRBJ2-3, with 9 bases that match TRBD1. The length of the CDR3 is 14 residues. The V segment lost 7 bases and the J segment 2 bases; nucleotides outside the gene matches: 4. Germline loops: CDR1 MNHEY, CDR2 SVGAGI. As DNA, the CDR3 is TGTGCCAGCAAGGGACAGGGAGACACAGATACGCAGTATTTT. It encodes CASKGQGDTDTQYF.

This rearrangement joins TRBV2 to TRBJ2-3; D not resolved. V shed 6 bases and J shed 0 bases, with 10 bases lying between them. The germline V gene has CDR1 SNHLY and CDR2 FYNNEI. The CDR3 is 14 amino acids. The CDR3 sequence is CASRSDGSTDTQYF. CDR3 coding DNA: TGTGCCAGCAGATCGGACGGGAGCACAGATACGCAGTATTTT.

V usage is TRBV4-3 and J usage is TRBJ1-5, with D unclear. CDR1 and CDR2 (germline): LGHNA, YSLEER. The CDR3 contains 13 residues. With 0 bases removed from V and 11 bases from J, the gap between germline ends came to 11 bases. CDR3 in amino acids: CASSQDSSAAQHF. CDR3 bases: TGCGCCAGCAGCCAAGATTCTAGCGCGGCCCAGCATTTT.

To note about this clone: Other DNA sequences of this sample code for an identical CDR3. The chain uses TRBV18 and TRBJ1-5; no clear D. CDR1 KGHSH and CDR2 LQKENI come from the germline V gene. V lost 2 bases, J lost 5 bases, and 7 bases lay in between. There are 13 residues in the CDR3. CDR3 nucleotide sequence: TGTGCCAGCTCACCAGGGCAGGATCAGCCCCAGCATTTT. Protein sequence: CASSPGQDQPQHF.

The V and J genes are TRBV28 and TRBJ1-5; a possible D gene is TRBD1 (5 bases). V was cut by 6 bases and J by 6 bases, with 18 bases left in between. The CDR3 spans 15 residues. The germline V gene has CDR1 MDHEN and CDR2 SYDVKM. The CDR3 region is CASSPGRSGVQPQHF. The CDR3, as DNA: TGTGCCAGCAGCCCGGGACGGAGCGGGGTTCAGCCCCAGCATTTT.

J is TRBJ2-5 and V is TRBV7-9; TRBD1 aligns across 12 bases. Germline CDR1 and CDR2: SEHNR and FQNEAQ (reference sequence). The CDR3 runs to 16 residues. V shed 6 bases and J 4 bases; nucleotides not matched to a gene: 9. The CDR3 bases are TGTGCCAGCAGTCCGTCCGGGACAGGGGGCAGAGAGACCCAGTACTTC. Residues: CASSPSGTGGRETQYF.

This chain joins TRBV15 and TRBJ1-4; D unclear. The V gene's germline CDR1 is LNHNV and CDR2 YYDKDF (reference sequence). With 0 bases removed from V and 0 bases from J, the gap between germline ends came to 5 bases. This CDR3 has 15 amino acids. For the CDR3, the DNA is TGTGCCACCAGCAGAGATCTCGCAACTAATGAAAAACTGTTTTTT. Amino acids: CATSRDLATNEKLFF.

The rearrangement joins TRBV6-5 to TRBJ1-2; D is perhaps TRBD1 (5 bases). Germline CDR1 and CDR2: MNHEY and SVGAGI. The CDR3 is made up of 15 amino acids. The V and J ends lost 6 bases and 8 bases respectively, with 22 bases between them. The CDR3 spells CASRPHYLGAEGYTF. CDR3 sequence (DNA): TGTGCCAGCAGACCCCATTATCTAGGGGCGGAAGGCTACACCTTC.

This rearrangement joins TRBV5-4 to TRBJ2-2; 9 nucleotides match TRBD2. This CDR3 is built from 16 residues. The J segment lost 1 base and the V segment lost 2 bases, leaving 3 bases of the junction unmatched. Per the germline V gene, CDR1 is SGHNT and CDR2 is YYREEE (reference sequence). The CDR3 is CASSFPTSGNTGELFF. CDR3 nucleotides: TGTGCCAGCAGCTTCCCGACTAGCGGGAACACCGGGGAGCTGTTTTTT.

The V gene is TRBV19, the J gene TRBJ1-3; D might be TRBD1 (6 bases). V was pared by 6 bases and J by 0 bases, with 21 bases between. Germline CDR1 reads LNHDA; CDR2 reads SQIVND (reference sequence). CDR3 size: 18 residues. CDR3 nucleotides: TGTGCCAGTAGCAAGAGGACTTCGACAGGTATCTCTGGAAACACCATATATTTT. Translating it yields CASSKRTSTGISGNTIYF.

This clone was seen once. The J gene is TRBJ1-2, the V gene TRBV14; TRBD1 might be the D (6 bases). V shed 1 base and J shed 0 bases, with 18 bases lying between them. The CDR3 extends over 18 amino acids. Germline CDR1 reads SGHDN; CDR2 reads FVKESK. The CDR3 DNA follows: TGTGCCAGCAGCCAAGTCCAGGGGCTCATCGGCTCTAACTATGGCTACACCTTC. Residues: CASSQVQGLIGSNYGYTF.

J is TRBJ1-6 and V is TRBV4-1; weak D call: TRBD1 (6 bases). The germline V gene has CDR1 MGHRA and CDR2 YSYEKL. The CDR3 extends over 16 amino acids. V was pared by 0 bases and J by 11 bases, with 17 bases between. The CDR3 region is CASSQEGAGTQTPLHF. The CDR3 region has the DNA TGCGCCAGCAGCCAAGAGGGGGCCGGGACCCAGACACCCCTCCACTTT.

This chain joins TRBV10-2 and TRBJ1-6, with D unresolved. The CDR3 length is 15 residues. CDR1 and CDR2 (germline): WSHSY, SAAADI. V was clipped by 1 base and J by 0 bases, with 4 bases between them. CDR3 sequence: CASSEWGSYNSPLHF. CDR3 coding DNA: TGCGCCAGCAGTGAGTGGGGCTCCTATAATTCACCCCTCCACTTT.

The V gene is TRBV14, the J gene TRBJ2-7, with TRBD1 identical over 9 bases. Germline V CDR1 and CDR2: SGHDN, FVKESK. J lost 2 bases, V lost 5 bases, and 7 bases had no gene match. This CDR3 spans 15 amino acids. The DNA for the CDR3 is TGTGCCAGCAGCGAACAGGGGGCCCTTACCTACGAGCAGTACTTC. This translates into CASSEQGALTYEQYF.

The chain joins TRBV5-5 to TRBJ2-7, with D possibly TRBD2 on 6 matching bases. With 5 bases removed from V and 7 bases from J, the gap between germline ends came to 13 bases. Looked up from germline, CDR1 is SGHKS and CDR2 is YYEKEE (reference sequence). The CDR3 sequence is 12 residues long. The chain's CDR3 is CASSLGGGEQYF. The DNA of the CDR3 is TGTGCCAGCAGTCTGGGGGGAGGTGAGCAGTACTTC.